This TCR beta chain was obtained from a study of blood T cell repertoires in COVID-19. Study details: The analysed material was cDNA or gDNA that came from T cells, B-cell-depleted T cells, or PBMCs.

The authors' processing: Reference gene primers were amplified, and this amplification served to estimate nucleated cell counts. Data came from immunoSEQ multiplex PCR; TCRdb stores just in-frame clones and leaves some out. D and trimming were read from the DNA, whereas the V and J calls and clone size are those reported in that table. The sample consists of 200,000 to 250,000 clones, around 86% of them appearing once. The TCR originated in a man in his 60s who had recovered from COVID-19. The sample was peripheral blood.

Here the CDR3 DNA reads TGTGCCAGCAGCTCTAGCGGCGGGGGTGGGACCCAGTACTTC. Translation: CASSSSGGGGTQYF. The chain joins TRBV6-5 to TRBJ2-5; 7 bases agree with TRBD2. V lost 6 bases to trimming and J lost 7 bases; unmatched junction nucleotides: 11. CDR3 size: 14 residues. Germline CDR1 and CDR2: MNHEY and SVGAGI.